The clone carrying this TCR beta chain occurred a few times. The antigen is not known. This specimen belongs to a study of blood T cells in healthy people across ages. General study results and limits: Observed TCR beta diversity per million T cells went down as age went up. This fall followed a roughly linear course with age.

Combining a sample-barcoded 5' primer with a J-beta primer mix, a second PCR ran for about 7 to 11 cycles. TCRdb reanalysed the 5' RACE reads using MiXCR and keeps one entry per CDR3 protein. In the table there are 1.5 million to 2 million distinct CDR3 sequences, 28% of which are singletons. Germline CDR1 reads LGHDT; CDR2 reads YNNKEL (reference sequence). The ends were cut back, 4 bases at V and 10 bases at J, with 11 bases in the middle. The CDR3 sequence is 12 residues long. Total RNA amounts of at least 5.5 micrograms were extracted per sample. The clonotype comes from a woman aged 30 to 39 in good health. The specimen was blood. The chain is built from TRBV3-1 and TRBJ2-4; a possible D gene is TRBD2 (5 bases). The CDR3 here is CASSPGRRIQYF. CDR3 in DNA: TGTGCCAGCAGCCCGGGGAGACGGATTCAGTACTTC.